This TCR beta chain came from a study of blood T cell repertoires in COVID-19. Losses at the gene ends were 0 bases for V and 6 bases for J; bases not matched to a gene: 9. The CDR3 is made up of 18 amino acids. Per the germline V gene, CDR1 is SGHNT and CDR2 is YYREEE (reference sequence). Clones were sequenced by immunoSEQ multiplex PCR, and TCRdb holds only the in-frame ones, with some missing. The sample contains about 220,000 clones, 86% of which appear only once. The chain recombines TRBV5-4 with TRBJ2-3, with 14 bases fitting TRBD2. Sequencing was performed on peripheral blood. This TCR derives from a man aged 25 to 45 who had recovered from COVID-19. The DNA of the CDR3 is TGTGCCAGCAGCTTGGCTCAGACTAGCGGGGGGGCCTCGGATACGCAGTATTTT. Protein: CASSLAQTSGGASDTQYF. The entire variable domain, with the rest obtained from reference TRBV5-4 and TRBJ2-3, is as follows: ETGVTQSPTHLIKTRGQQVTLRCSSQSGHNTVSWYQQALGQGPQFIFQYYREEENGRGNFPPRFSGLQFPNYSSELNVNALELDDSALYLCASSLAQTSGGASDTQYFGPGTRLTVL.